The 23 T cell receptor beta chains presented below share a single source sample, sequenced in a study of blood T cell repertoires in COVID-19 (dated by TCRdb to between 2020 and 2021). Library preparation employed the immunoSEQ multiplex PCR assay. Sourced from immuneACCESS, this table was stored by TCRdb with only in-frame sequences that have V and J called. A share of the clones is absent; for the studies checked, an unresolved V gene accounts for under half, and the remainder has no known explanation. Counted in this sample were roughly 190,000 clones; 85% to 90% of them appeared once. In total, the top ten clones hold 5% to 6.5% of the sample. Source material: peripheral blood. Receptors originate from a man in his forties or fifties with active or convalescent COVID-19.

The rearrangement joins TRBV3-1 (or the pseudogene TRBV3-2) to TRBJ1-3; tentative D call: TRBD1 (5 bases). The germline CDR1 and CDR2 sequences are LGHDT and YNNKEL (reference sequence). The V end lost 6 bases, the J end lost 5 bases, and 11 bases lay between the germline ends. This CDR3 comprises 13 residues. CDR3 loop: CASRPQERNTIYF. CDR3 nucleotides: TGTGCCAGCAGACCACAGGAAAGAAACACCATATATTTT.

J is TRBJ2-1 and V is TRBV4-3, with 7 bases that match TRBD1. V was clipped by 0 bases and J by 0 bases; unmatched bases: 8. The V gene's germline CDR1 is LGHNA and CDR2 YSLEER. This CDR3 comprises 18 residues. CDR3 region: CASSQDRQGVGSYNEQFF. The CDR3 bases are TGCGCCAGCAGCCAAGACCGACAGGGAGTGGGCTCCTACAATGAGCAGTTCTTC.

As regards this clone: Its ends do not fully match the called genes, so a read error is possible. The chain combines TRBV6-2 or TRBV6-3 with TRBJ2-1; 7 nucleotides agree with TRBD2. Per the germline V gene, CDR1 is MNHEY and CDR2 is SVGEGT. CDR3 length: 13 residues. CDR3 coding DNA: TGTGCCAGCAGTCCGGCCCCTAGCGGCCTTTTTCTCTTC. This codes for CASSPAPSGLFLF.

This clone was found a few times. The CDR3 loop reads CALGGGQPQHF. CDR3 DNA: TGTGCCCTCGGGGGGGGTCAGCCCCAGCATTTT. The chain combines TRBV6-5 with TRBJ1-5; D possibly corresponds to TRBD1 (5 bases). From germline, CDR1 is MNHEY and CDR2 SVGAGI. The V end lost 11 bases, the J end lost 6 bases, and 11 bases lay between the germline ends. The CDR3 is made up of 11 amino acids.

The chain couples TRBV5-1 to TRBJ2-3; the D is unclear. This CDR3 has 14 amino acids. In germline, CDR1 is SGHRS, CDR2 YFSETQ. V dropped 7 bases and J dropped 9 bases, with 21 bases sitting between them. In DNA form, the CDR3 reads TGCGCCAGCTGTGACACTGGTGGGCCCGAGACGCAGTATTTT. It encodes CASCDTGGPETQYF.

The gene calls are TRBV12-3 or TRBV12-4 and TRBJ1-5; D is unresolved. The CDR3 has 12 amino acids. Between the trimmed V and J ends, which lost 6 bases and 6 bases, there was a span of 9 bases. The CDR3 reads CASRGSRQPQHF. The CDR3 coding sequence is TGTGCCAGCAGGGGGAGTCGTCAGCCCCAGCATTTT.

This chain links TRBV5-6 with TRBJ1-1; tentatively, D is TRBD1 (5 bases). Trimming cost V 7 bases and J 4 bases, with 17 bases left between them. This CDR3 is built from 14 residues. The germline gives CDR1 SGHDT, CDR2 YYEEEE. The CDR3, as DNA: TGTGCCAGCGGAGGGTGGGGCTTGGGCACTGAAGCTTTCTTT. It codes for CASGGWGLGTEAFF.

The V and J genes are TRBV10-1 and TRBJ2-2; TRBD2 matches at 11 bases. CDR1 WNHNN and CDR2 SYGVQD come from the germline V gene (reference sequence). Germline trimming cut 11 bases from V and 5 bases from J; bases unmatched to any gene: 13. The CDR3 spans 16 residues. The CDR3 loop reads CAPWGSSGRRTGELFF. In DNA, the CDR3 is TGCGCCCCCTGGGGGTCTAGCGGGAGGAGGACCGGGGAGCTGTTTTTT.

This rearrangement joins TRBV19 to TRBJ1-6, with 7 bases fitting TRBD1. V lost 7 bases to trimming and J lost 4 bases; unmatched junction nucleotides: 10. Germline assignment: CDR1 LNHDA and CDR2 SQIVND (reference sequence). The CDR3 consists of 16 residues. The chain's CDR3 is CASTLGTGAYNSPLHF. As DNA, the CDR3 is TGTGCCAGTACCCTGGGTACAGGGGCTTATAATTCACCCCTCCACTTT.

This clone showed up just once. The rearrangement uses TRBV6-2 or TRBV6-3 and TRBJ2-7; D gene ambiguous. CDR1 and CDR2 from the germline V gene are MNHEY and SVGEGT. V lost 2 bases and J 3 bases, leaving 8 bases between the germline ends. The CDR3 is 13 residues long. The CDR3 here is CASSYNEFYEQYF. Here the CDR3 DNA reads TGTGCCAGCAGTTACAATGAGTTCTACGAGCAGTACTTC.

The V gene is TRBV4-2, the J gene TRBJ1-1; 10 bases agree with TRBD1. The CDR3 length is 14 residues. Looked up from germline, CDR1 is LGHNA and CDR2 is YNFKEQ. Trimming took 4 bases from V and 8 from J; bases not matched to a gene: 7. The CDR3, as DNA: TGTGCCAGCAGCCTCGGGACAGGGGAATGGGAAGCTTTCTTT. It translates to CASSLGTGEWEAFF.

The chain joins TRBV7-8 to TRBJ1-1; TRBD1 might be the D (5 bases). The CDR3 covers 16 residues. V gave up 1 base and J gave up 0 bases, with 12 bases separating them. CDR1 and CDR2 (germline): SGHVS, FQNEAQ. The CDR3 loop is CASSLVGGSMNTEAFF. In DNA, the CDR3 is TGTGCCAGCAGCTTAGTGGGGGGTAGCATGAACACTGAAGCTTTCTTT.

The gene calls are TRBV19 and TRBJ2-1; D gene ambiguous. Germline CDR1 reads LNHDA; CDR2 reads SQIVND (reference sequence). The CDR3 is 14 amino acids. V shed 5 bases and J shed 7 bases, with 15 bases lying between them. In DNA, the CDR3 is TGTGCCAGTAGTCCCTTCCACGAGTGGAATGAGCAGTTCTTC. Protein product: CASSPFHEWNEQFF. Looking up the rest from reference TRBV19 and TRBJ2-1 gives the full variable domain: DGGITQSPKYLFRKEGQNVTLSCEQNLNHDAMYWYRQDPGQGLRLIYYSQIVNDFQKGDIAEGYSVSREKKESFPLTVTSAQKNPTAFYLCASSPFHEWNEQFFGPGTRLTVL.

The chain is built from TRBV6-5 and TRBJ1-5; 8 bases line up with TRBD1. The CDR3 sequence is 15 residues long. CDR1 and CDR2 from the germline V gene are MNHEY and SVGAGI. Trimming took 6 bases from V and 6 from J; bases not matched to a gene: 10. The CDR3 nucleotides read TGTGCCAGCAGGACAACAGGGGGAGGGGGTCAGCCCCAGCATTTT. Translation gives CASRTTGGGGQPQHF.

The sample holds one count of this clone. The chain combines TRBV2 with TRBJ2-7; D unclear. Trimming removed 5 bases from V and 0 bases from J, with 5 bases in between. CDR3 length: 12 residues. Germline V gene lookup returns CDR1 SNHLY and CDR2 FYNNEI. The CDR3 spells CASSLRSYEQYF. CDR3 DNA: TGTGCCAGCAGTCTCCGCTCCTACGAGCAGTACTTC.

The chain combines TRBV30 with TRBJ2-2; TRBD2 might be the D (5 bases). The CDR3 loop spans 12 amino acids. Trimming removed 0 bases from V and 7 bases from J, with 6 bases in between. Per germline, CDR1 GTSNPN and CDR2 SVGIG (reference sequence). Written as DNA, the CDR3 is TGTGCCTGGAGTGTACGGGGCGGGGAGCTGTTTTTT. The encoded protein is CAWSVRGGELFF.

This chain uses TRBV2 with TRBJ2-3; 8 bases agree with TRBD2. Germline V gene sequence: CDR1 SNHLY, CDR2 FYNNEI. The CDR3 covers 16 residues. With V trimmed by 6 bases and J by 2 bases, 10 bases remained unmatched. The CDR3 protein is CASRILAETITDTQYF. CDR3 DNA sequence: TGTGCCAGCAGGATACTAGCGGAGACAATCACAGATACGCAGTATTTT.

This chain links TRBV5-1 with TRBJ2-3; D is unresolved. The CDR3 contains 14 residues. V lost 2 bases and J lost 0, with 7 bases in between. The V gene's germline CDR1 is SGHRS and CDR2 YFSETQ. In nucleotides, the CDR3 is TGCGCCAGCAGCTTTACGGTGAGCACAGATACGCAGTATTTT. Its translation is CASSFTVSTDTQYF.

The chain couples TRBV5-6 to TRBJ2-7; the match to TRBD1 covers 9 bases. The CDR3 length is 16 residues. Germline CDR1 and CDR2: SGHDT and YYEEEE. V was clipped by 2 bases and J by 7 bases; unmatched bases: 13. CDR3 region: CASSLSLGTGFGEQYF. For the CDR3, the DNA is TGTGCCAGCAGCTTATCACTCGGGACAGGGTTCGGGGAGCAGTACTTC.

The rearrangement uses TRBV23-1 and TRBJ1-6; 8 nucleotides align to TRBD1. TRBV23-1 is designated an ORF whose function remains uncertain. The CDR3 runs 17 residues. The V gene end was trimmed by 2 bases and the J gene end by 5 bases; junction bases not matched to a gene: 8. The CDR3 spells CASSQHRDRTDNSPLHF. For the CDR3, the DNA is TGCGCCAGCAGTCAACACCGGGACAGGACCGATAATTCACCCCTCCACTTT.

The V gene is TRBV19, the J gene TRBJ1-2; D gene ambiguous. CDR3 length: 14 residues. Germline V CDR1 and CDR2: LNHDA, SQIVND (reference sequence). The V end lost 1 base, the J end lost 3 bases, and 9 bases lay between the germline ends. CDR3 DNA sequence: TGTGCCAGTAGTATAGCGGGGTCCGACTATGGCTACACCTTC. Its translation: CASSIAGSDYGYTF.

V usage is TRBV19 and J usage is TRBJ2-1; D gene ambiguous. CDR1 and CDR2 (germline): LNHDA, SQIVND (reference sequence). Trimming removed 7 bases at V and 0 bases at J, with 13 bases between. The CDR3 length is 15 residues. The CDR3 reads CASTDLTSSYNEQFF. In nucleotides, the CDR3 is TGTGCCAGTACCGACTTAACGAGCTCCTACAATGAGCAGTTCTTC.

The chain joins TRBV19 to TRBJ2-5; 9 positions agree with TRBD1. The CDR3 consists of 16 residues. The V segment lost 5 bases and the J segment 5 bases; nucleotides outside the gene matches: 12. Germline CDR1 reads LNHDA; CDR2 reads SQIVND (reference sequence). CDR3 protein: CASSFIETGGMETQYF. For the CDR3, the DNA is TGTGCCAGTAGTTTCATAGAAACAGGGGGCATGGAGACCCAGTACTTC.